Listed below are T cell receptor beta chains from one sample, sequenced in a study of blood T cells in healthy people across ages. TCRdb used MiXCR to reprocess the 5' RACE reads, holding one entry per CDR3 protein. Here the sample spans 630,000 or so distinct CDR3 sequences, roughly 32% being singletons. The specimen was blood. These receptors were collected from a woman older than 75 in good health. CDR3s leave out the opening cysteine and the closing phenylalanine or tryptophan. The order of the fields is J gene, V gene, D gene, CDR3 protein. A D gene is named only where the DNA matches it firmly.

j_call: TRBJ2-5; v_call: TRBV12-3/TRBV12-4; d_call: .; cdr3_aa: ASNSGGNEQY
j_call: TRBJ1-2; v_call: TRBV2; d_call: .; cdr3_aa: ASVGAGHLYGYT
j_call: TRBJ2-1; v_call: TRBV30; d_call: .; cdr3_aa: AWNPGLPHEQF
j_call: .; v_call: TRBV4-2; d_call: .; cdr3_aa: ASSHGLENIQY
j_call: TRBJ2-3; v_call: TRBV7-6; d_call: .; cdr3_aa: ASGRGTDTQY
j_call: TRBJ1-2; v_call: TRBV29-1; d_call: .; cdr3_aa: SVETNYGYT
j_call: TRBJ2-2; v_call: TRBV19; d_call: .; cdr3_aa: ASSSGTNTGELF
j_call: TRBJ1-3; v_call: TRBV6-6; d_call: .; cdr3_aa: ASSYDLSGNTIY
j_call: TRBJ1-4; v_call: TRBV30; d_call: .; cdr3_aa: AWRGLREKLF
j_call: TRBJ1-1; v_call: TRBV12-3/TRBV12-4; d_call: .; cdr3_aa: ASRPPQNTEAF
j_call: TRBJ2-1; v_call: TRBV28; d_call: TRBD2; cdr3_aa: ASSYPPPSGRDNEQF
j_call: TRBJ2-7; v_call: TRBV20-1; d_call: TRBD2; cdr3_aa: SARGLAGGEQY
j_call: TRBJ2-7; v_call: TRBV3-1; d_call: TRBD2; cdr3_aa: ASSAKHIGGDSYEQY
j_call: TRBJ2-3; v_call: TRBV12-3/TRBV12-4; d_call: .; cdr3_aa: ASSFGVESQY
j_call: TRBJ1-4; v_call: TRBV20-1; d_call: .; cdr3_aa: SALEGKSTNEKLF
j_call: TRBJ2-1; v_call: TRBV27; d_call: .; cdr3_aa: ASSPLTGHNEQF
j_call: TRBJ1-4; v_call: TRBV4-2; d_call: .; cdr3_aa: ASSQDPAPTNEKLF
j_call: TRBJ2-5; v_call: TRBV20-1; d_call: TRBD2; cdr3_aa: SARELAGEQETQY
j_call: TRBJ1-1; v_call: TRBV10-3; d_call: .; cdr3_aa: AISESSGTKTEAF
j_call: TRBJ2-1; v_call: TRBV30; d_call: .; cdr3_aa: VWSPDNEQF
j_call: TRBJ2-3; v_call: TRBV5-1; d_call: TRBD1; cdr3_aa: ASSPTGGGDTQY
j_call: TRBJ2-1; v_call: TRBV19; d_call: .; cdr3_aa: ASSKITSGNEQF
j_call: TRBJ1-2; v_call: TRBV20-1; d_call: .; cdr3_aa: SASEAGAHSRGYT
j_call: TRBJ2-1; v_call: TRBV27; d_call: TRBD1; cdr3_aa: ASSPLDRVEEQF
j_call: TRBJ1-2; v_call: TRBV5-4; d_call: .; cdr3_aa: ASSLNTADYT
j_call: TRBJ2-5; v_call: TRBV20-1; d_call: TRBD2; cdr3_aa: SAPGRGDYNEQY
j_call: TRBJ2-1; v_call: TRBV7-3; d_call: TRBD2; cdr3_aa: ASRPTSGSLHEQF
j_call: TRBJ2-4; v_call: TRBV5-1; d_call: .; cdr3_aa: ASSYTGGNIQY
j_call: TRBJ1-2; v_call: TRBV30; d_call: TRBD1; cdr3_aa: ASTQGAYGYT
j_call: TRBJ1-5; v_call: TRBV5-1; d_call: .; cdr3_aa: ASRSFGGSDQPQH
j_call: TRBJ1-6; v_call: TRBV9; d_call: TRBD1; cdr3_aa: ASSVGTGRLSPLH
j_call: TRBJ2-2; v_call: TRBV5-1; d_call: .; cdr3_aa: ASSLATGELF
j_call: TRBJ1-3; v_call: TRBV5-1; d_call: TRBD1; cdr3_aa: ASRPGLSRQGPSGNTIY
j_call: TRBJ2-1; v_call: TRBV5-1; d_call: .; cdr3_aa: ASSLTTPARAYNEQF
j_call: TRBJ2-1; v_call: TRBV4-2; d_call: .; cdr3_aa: ASSQGARGVNEQF
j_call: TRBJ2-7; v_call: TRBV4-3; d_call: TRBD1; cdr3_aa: ASSHSTGTYEQY
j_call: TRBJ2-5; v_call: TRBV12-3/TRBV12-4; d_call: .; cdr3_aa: ASKDGQETQY
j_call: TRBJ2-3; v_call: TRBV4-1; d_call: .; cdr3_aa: ASSHQGRGGSTDTQY
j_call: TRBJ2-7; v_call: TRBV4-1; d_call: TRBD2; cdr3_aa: ASSELALLSYEQY
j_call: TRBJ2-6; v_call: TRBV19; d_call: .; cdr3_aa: ASSFDTFRKSGANVLT
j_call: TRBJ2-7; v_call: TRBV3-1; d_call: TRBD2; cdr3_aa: ASSPGLAGGGNEQY
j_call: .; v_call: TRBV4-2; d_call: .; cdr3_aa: ASSQEGGTLYEQY
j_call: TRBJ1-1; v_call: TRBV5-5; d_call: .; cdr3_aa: ASSSSGRTGTEAF
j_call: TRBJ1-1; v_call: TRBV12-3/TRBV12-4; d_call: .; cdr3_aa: ASSLAGADEAF
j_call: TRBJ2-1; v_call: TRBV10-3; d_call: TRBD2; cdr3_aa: AISEREGNEQF
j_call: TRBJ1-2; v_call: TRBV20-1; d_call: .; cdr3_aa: SAQTDTYGYT
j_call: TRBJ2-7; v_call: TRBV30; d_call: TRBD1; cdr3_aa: AWSAPDRGFDEQY
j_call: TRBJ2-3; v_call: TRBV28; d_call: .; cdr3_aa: ASSFQGPLGDTQY
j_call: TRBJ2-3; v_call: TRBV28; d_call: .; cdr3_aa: ASGRIGGEQY
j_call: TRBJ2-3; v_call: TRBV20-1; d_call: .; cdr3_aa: SARDRTWQSTDTQY
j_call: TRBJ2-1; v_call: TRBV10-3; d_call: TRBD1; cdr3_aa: AIINGTGGGQF
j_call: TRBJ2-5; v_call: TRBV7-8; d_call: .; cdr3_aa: ASSLRGGGQY
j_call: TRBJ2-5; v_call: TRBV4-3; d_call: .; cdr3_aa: ASAQGTVGTQY
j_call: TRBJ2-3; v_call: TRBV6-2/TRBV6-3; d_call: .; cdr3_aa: ASSYDTGWSDTQY
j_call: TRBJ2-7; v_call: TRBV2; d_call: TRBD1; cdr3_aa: ASSALGQGTHEQY
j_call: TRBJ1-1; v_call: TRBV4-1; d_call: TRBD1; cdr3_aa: ASSRGQGPNTEAF
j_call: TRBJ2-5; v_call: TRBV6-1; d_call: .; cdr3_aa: ASSEYRLQETQY
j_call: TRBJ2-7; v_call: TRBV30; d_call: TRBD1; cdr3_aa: AWSPGDQGETEY
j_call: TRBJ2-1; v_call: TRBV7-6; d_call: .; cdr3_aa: AISKGRGRGEQF